A single sample is the source of the 29 T cell receptor beta chains below, sequenced in a study of T cell repertoires in cytomegalovirus infection (dated by TCRdb to the late 2010s). Sequencer: Illumina HiSeq 1500. TCRdb itself trimmed the public reads at Q25 with fastp, ran MiXCR and retained productive beta chains. Rows are combined by CDR3 protein, so each entry shows the most common genes and DNA. For this sample the table gives about 890,000 distinct CDR3 sequences, of which around 32% were detected only once. The ten largest clonotypes hold around an eighth of the sample. The sample's treatment or condition label, decoded: in vitro stimulation with specific CMV peptide epitopes to enrich CMV-specific T cells. The antigens these receptors bind are not known. The sequences come from cultured CD8+ T cells from PBMCs, collected from culture after CMV antigen stimulation. The receptors shown here come from a human donor in good health (CMV status not recorded). Some clones in this sample may be carry-over from other donors' samples.

In its sample, this clonotype was seen a few times. The rearrangement links TRBV6-1 to TRBJ2-7, with no clear D. CDR1 is MNHNS, CDR2 SASEGT, per germline. Trimming took off 5 bases at V and 3 bases at J, with 8 bases between the two ends. This CDR3 has 12 amino acids. This CDR3 is CASSHRNYEQYF. In nucleotides, the CDR3 is TGTGCCAGCAGTCACCGAAACTACGAGCAGTACTTC.

The rearrangement joins TRBV5-1 to TRBJ2-5, with TRBD1 matching over 9 bases. CDR3 length: 16 amino acids. Trimming took 6 bases from V and 3 from J; bases not matched to a gene: 12. Per the germline V gene, CDR1 is SGHRS and CDR2 is YFSETQ. CDR3 DNA sequence: TGCGCCAGCAACTTTGGGGTCAGGGACAGGGAAGAGACCCAGTACTTC. This codes for CASNFGVRDREETQYF.

This chain links TRBV12-3 or TRBV12-4 with TRBJ2-5, with a tentative D call TRBD2 (6 bases). The CDR3 has 14 amino acids. Trimming shortened V by 6 bases and J by 0 bases, and 11 bases separated the two germline ends. The CDR3 is CASSPAGYQETQYF. The CDR3 DNA reads as TGTGCCAGCAGCCCCGCGGGGTACCAAGAGACCCAGTACTTC.

The genes are TRBV2 and TRBJ2-2, with 11 bases lining up with TRBD2. CDR3 size: 16 residues. Germline CDR1 reads SNHLY; CDR2 reads FYNNEI. The CDR3 DNA is TGTGCGATATCCGTCCTAGCGGGGGGTGTCACCGGGGAGCTGTTTTTT. Translating it yields CAISVLAGGVTGELFF.

In this sample, this clonotype turned up a few times. The chain links TRBV28 to TRBJ2-2; D could derive from TRBD1 or TRBD2 (5 bases each). This CDR3 is 16 amino acids long. Germline V gene sequence: CDR1 MDHEN, CDR2 SYDVKM. V shed 5 bases and J shed 3 bases, with 16 bases lying between them. CDR3 residues: CASSPLMGRDTGELFF. The CDR3 region has the DNA TGTGCCAGCAGTCCCCTTATGGGGCGGGACACCGGGGAGCTGTTTTTT.

This clonotype was seen at least ten times. V gene TRBV7-2 combines with J gene TRBJ1-1; possibly TRBD1 for D (6 bases). This CDR3 is 18 amino acids long. Germline CDR1 is SGHTA and CDR2 is FQGNSA. V gave up 6 bases and J gave up 1 base, with 24 bases separating them. CDR3 in amino acids: CASRDRTGTLPGNTEAFF. The CDR3 DNA reads as TGTGCCAGCAGGGATCGAACAGGGACCCTGCCGGGGAACACTGAAGCTTTCTTT.

This clonotype was recorded a few times. The V call is TRBV27, the J call TRBJ2-7, with 10 nucleotides matching TRBD2. The V and J ends lost 4 bases and 4 bases, in that order; junction bases with no gene match: 7. The CDR3 has 15 residues. Per the germline V gene, CDR1 is MNHEY and CDR2 is SMNVEV (reference sequence). The DNA for the CDR3 is TGTGCCAGCAGTTCCCCCGGGACTAGCGTATACGAGCAGTACTTC. Amino acid sequence: CASSSPGTSVYEQYF.

Notes on this clonotype: One end of the junction varies from germline; a read error may be responsible. The chain links TRBV6-6 to TRBJ2-2; TRBD1 agrees at 8 bases. Germline CDR1 reads MNHNY; CDR2 reads SVGAGI (reference sequence). This CDR3 is built from 16 residues. The CDR3 coding sequence is TGTGCCAGCAACCCTTGGACAGGGTCCAACATCGGGGAGCTGTTTTTT. Its protein product is CASNPWTGSNIGELFF.

Note on this clonotype: An end of the junction does not agree with germline; a read error may underlie this. V is TRBV28 and J is TRBJ2-5; D uncertain. CDR1 is MDHEN and CDR2 is SYDVKM in the germline V gene. This CDR3 comprises 15 residues. The CDR3, as DNA: TGTGCCCGCAGAAAAATCCCTGAATTGGTCGAGACCCAGTACTTC. Amino acids: CARRKIPELVETQYF.

This sequence joins TRBV4-3 and TRBJ2-1, with D perhaps TRBD1 or TRBD2 (5 bases each). The V gene lost 0 bases and the J gene lost 7 bases, with 19 bases spanning the gap. Germline lookup yields CDR1 LGHNA and CDR2 YSLEER. This CDR3 is built from 17 residues. Here the CDR3 DNA reads TGCGCCAGCAGCCAAGATGGGTTTGGGGACGGACGTAATGAGCAGTTCTTC. Residues: CASSQDGFGDGRNEQFF.

This clonotype was found many times. This chain links TRBV5-6 with TRBJ2-7; TRBD2 matches 11 bases. V shed 4 bases, J shed 2 bases, and the junction held 2 bases outside the gene matches. The germline CDR1 and CDR2 sequences are SGHDT and YYEEEE. This CDR3 comprises 14 residues. DNA of the CDR3: TGTGCCAGCAGCCCTAGCGGGGGGCCCTACGAGCAGTACGTC. Its protein is CASSPSGGPYEQYV.

The gene calls are TRBV4-2 and TRBJ2-1; D is uncertain. V dropped 0 bases and J dropped 6 bases, with 18 bases sitting between them. From germline, CDR1 is LGHNA and CDR2 YNFKEQ. CDR3 length equals 17 residues. For the CDR3, the DNA is TGTGCCAGCAGCCAAGATACCTTGACATCCACGGGCAATGAGCAGTTCTTC. Its translation: CASSQDTLTSTGNEQFF.

This clonotype was observed many times. V and J are TRBV7-2 and TRBJ2-6; the D call may be TRBD1 or TRBD2 (5 bases each). The CDR3 is made up of 18 amino acids. CDR1 is SGHTA, CDR2 FQGNSA, per germline. Trimming removed 5 bases at V and 0 bases at J, with 17 bases between. The CDR3 DNA follows: TGTGCCAGCAGCAGACCGTGGGACCCCATCTCTGGGGCCAACGTCCTGACTTTC. Its translation is CASSRPWDPISGANVLTF.

This chain joins TRBV6-2 or TRBV6-3 and TRBJ1-2, with a weak D call TRBD1 (6 bases). V dropped 4 bases and J dropped 4 bases, with 10 bases sitting between them. Per germline, CDR1 MNHEY and CDR2 SVGEGT. The CDR3 loop spans 13 amino acids. The CDR3 DNA reads TGTGCCAGCAGTTGGACAGTGTTCTATGGCTACACCTTC. This codes for CASSWTVFYGYTF.

This sequence joins TRBV29-1 and TRBJ1-2; 8 nucleotides line up with TRBD1. Germline V lookup: CDR1 SQVTM, CDR2 ANQGSEA. The CDR3 has 14 amino acids. Unmatched junction bases numbered 7, after V lost 3 bases and J lost 4 bases. CDR3 in amino acids: CSVDEGQGGYGYTF. Here the CDR3 DNA reads TGCAGCGTTGATGAAGGACAGGGCGGCTATGGCTACACCTTC.

The genes are TRBV19 and TRBJ1-2; D is perhaps TRBD1 (5 bases). The germline V and J ends were trimmed by 4 bases and 10 bases, with 13 bases remaining between them. CDR1 is LNHDA and CDR2 is SQIVND in the germline V gene (reference sequence). This CDR3 contains 12 residues. CDR3 DNA: TGTGCCAGTAGTACCGGTCAGGGTGACTACACCTTC. Amino acids: CASSTGQGDYTF.

The table lists this clonotype with a few counts. CDR3 sequence reads: CASSLTEGRTEAFF. In DNA, the CDR3 is TGTGCCAGCAGTTTAACCGAAGGGAGGACTGAAGCTTTCTTT. This chain links TRBV12-3 or TRBV12-4 with TRBJ1-1; D uncertain. The CDR3 is 14 residues long. V dropped 2 bases and J dropped 5 bases, with 12 bases sitting between them.

This clonotype came up many times. This CDR3 is CASSPPTGGITDTQYF. CDR3 bases: TGTGCCAGCAGCCCCCCGACAGGGGGAATTACAGATACGCAGTATTTT. The J gene is TRBJ2-3, the V gene TRBV7-2; the match to TRBD1 covers 9 bases. The CDR3 runs to 16 residues. CDR1 SGHTA and CDR2 FQGNSA come from the germline V gene. J lost 3 bases, V lost 5 bases, and 9 bases had no gene match.

This clonotype showed up many times. The chain couples TRBV7-9 to TRBJ2-7, with 8 bases aligning to TRBD1. From germline, CDR1 is SEHNR and CDR2 FQNEAQ (reference sequence). With V trimmed by 5 bases and J by 1 base, 4 bases remained unmatched. The CDR3 sequence is 14 residues long. CDR3 DNA sequence: TGTGCCAGCAGCAACTGGGACAGGTCCTACGAGCAGTACTTC. Protein sequence: CASSNWDRSYEQYF.

This clonotype came up a few times. V is TRBV10-2 and J is TRBJ2-2; D remains unclear. The CDR3 consists of 18 residues. Trimming stripped 2 bases from V and 1 base from J, with 17 bases between. Germline V gives CDR1 WSHSY, CDR2 SAAADI. The CDR3 bases are TGCGCCAGCAGTGAGATTTATGTAGTCTCACGGAACACCGGGGAGCTGTTTTTT. Protein product: CASSEIYVVSRNTGELFF.

The rearrangement joins TRBV6-1 to TRBJ1-2, with D uncertain. Trimming cost V 0 bases and J 4 bases, with 12 bases left between them. Per germline, CDR1 MNHNS and CDR2 SASEGT. This CDR3 is 15 amino acids long. CDR3 protein: CASSEAQSIAYGYTF. The DNA of the CDR3 is TGTGCCAGCAGTGAAGCACAGTCCATTGCCTATGGCTACACCTTC.

CDR3 nucleotides: TGTGCCAGCAGCCAAACCGGGACTAGCGGAATTTTAAGGCAGTTCTTC. Residues: CASSQTGTSGILRQFF. The rearrangement joins TRBV4-2 to TRBJ2-1; 11 nucleotides align to TRBD2. This CDR3 has 16 residues. Germline assignment: CDR1 LGHNA and CDR2 YNFKEQ. V lost 2 bases, J lost 12 bases, and 12 bases stayed unmatched.

DNA for the CDR3: TGTGCCAGCAGCCCCTCAACTAGCGCATTCTACAATGAGCAGTTCTTC. It is translated as CASSPSTSAFYNEQFF. The chain carries TRBV7-3 and TRBJ2-1, with 7 bases fitting TRBD2. CDR3 length: 16 amino acids. The V gene end was trimmed by 5 bases and the J gene end by 3 bases; junction bases not matched to a gene: 10. Germline V gives CDR1 SGHTA, CDR2 FQGTGA.

The CDR3 nucleotides are TGTGCCAGCGCGATAGGGATTAGAACTGAAGCTTTCTTT. Translation: CASAIGIRTEAFF. J is TRBJ1-1 and V is TRBV6-8, with unresolved D. V was clipped by 8 bases and J by 5 bases, with 15 bases between them. The germline V gene encodes CDR1 MNHGY and CDR2 SAAAGT. The CDR3 runs to 13 residues.

The V gene is TRBV20-1, the J gene TRBJ1-4, with TRBD1 matching over 8 bases. This CDR3 has 14 amino acids. The trim removed 1 base at V and 4 bases at J, leaving 2 bases unmatched. Germline loops: CDR1 DFQATT, CDR2 SNEGSKA (reference sequence). The DNA for the CDR3 is TGCAGTGCTAGAGGCGGACAGGGTAATGAAAAACTGTTTTTT. Amino acids: CSARGGQGNEKLFF.

Points on this clonotype: A much larger clonotype is one base distant, so this may be a read error. This rearrangement joins TRBV7-6 to TRBJ2-3; a possible D gene is TRBD2 (6 bases). In germline, CDR1 is SGHVS, CDR2 FNYEAQ. This CDR3 has 16 amino acids. CDR3 nucleotides: TGTGTCAGCAGCTTAAACCCGGGACTCAGCACAGATACGCAGTATTTT. Amino acid sequence: CVSSLNPGLSTDTQYF. Drawing the rest from reference TRBV7-6 and TRBJ2-3, the complete variable domain is GAGVSQSPRYKVTKRGQDVALRCDPISGHVSLYWYRQALGQGPEFLTYFNYEAQQDKSGLPNDRFSAERPEGSISTLTIQRTEQRDSAMYRCVSSLNPGLSTDTQYFGPGTRLTVL.

This chain connects TRBV12-3 or TRBV12-4 to TRBJ1-1; a possible D gene is TRBD1 (5 bases). The V end was cut by 1 base, the J end by 4 bases, with 13 bases between. The CDR3 has 15 amino acids. CDR3 coding DNA: TGTGCCAGCAGTTTAGGGGCAGGGTCTTTCACTGAAGCTTTCTTT. It specifies CASSLGAGSFTEAFF.

J is TRBJ2-5 and V is TRBV11-2, with TRBD2 as a possible D gene (6 bases). The CDR3 contains 13 residues. V lost 5 bases and J lost 5, with 12 bases in between. In germline, CDR1 is SGHAT, CDR2 FQNNGV. The CDR3 spells CASSQRAGETQYF. CDR3 in DNA: TGTGCCAGCAGCCAGCGGGCGGGGGAGACCCAGTACTTC.

This chain links TRBV6-6 with TRBJ1-5, with a tentative D call TRBD1 (6 bases). This CDR3 is built from 14 residues. Trimming removed 7 bases at V and 3 bases at J, with 13 bases between. Germline assignment: CDR1 MNHNY and CDR2 SVGAGI (reference sequence). CDR3 sequence (DNA): TGTGCCAGCAAGATGACAGGACTCAATCAGCCCCAGCATTTT. Protein sequence: CASKMTGLNQPQHF.